This T cell receptor (beta chain) derives from a study of blood T cell repertoires in COVID-19. Study at large: Samples representing acute and convalescent COVID-19 were sourced from the United States, Italy and Spain.

Those enrolled, adults aged roughly 18 to 95 years, came from around 25 US areas. Grouping used clinical history reported by participants in a survey and questionnaire. Germline assignment: CDR1 ENHRY and CDR2 SYGVKD. This CDR3 has 16 amino acids. Trimming left V 5 bases short and J 0 bases short, with 14 bases between. In the study's own analysis: It was from reference gene primer amplification that nucleated cell counts were estimated. Assay used: immunoSEQ multiplex PCR; TCRdb lists only in-frame clones, some missing. Clone size and V and J calls were adopted from that table, with D and trimming inferred from the DNA. The data contain a few hundred thousand clones, about nine tenths of them singletons.

Sequencing used PBMCs or T cells enriched from blood (not recorded which). This clonotype was sampled from a woman aged 60-75 years who had recovered from COVID-19. The chain recombines TRBV10-3 with TRBJ1-3, with D unclear. As DNA, the CDR3 is TGTGCCATCAGTTTAATCGGACTCGCCTCTGGAAACACCATATATTTT. Translation: CAISLIGLASGNTIYF.